The entry below describes one T cell receptor beta chain. The source of the sample is a study of blood T cell repertoires in COVID-19. Study details: Samples of COVID-19 (acute and convalescent) were obtained from the United States, Italy and Spain.

The CDR3 spans 14 residues. From germline, CDR1 is MNHEY and CDR2 SMNVEV (reference sequence). V was shortened by 4 bases and J by 9 bases, with 16 bases between the two germline ends. TCRdb's copy holds only in-frame clones and misses some; the assay was immunoSEQ multiplex PCR. This table has fewer than 250,000 clones, just under 85% appearing once. The receptor was derived from a man aged 45-65 years with acute or convalescent COVID-19. Sequencing was done on a sample of peripheral blood. The J gene is TRBJ2-1, the V gene TRBV27; D is perhaps TRBD2 (5 bases). The CDR3 DNA is TGTGCCAGCAGTTACGATTCCGGGATCGGTGAGCAGTTCTTC. Residues: CASSYDSGIGEQFF.